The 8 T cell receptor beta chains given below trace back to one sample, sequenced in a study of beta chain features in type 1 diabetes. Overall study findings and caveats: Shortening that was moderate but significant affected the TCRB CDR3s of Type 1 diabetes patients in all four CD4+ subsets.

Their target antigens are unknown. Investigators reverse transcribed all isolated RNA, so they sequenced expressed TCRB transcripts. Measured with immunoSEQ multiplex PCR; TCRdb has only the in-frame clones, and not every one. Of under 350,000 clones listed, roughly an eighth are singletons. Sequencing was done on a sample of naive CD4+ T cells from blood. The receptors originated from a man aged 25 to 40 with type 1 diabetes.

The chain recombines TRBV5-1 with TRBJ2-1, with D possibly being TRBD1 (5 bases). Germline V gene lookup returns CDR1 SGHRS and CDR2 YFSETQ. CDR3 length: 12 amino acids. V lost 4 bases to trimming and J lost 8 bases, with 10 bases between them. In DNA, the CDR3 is TGCGCCAGCAGCGTTCAGGGCCATGAGCAGTTCTTC. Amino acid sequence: CASSVQGHEQFF.

CDR3 sequence: CASSLLTGRNTIYF. The CDR3 nucleotides are TGTGCCAGCAGCTTACTCACAGGGAGAAACACCATATATTTT. V is TRBV11-2 and J is TRBJ1-3, with a weak D call TRBD1 (6 bases). V was pared by 2 bases and J by 5 bases, with 10 bases between. The germline CDR1 and CDR2 sequences are SGHAT and FQNNGV. The CDR3 length is 14 residues.

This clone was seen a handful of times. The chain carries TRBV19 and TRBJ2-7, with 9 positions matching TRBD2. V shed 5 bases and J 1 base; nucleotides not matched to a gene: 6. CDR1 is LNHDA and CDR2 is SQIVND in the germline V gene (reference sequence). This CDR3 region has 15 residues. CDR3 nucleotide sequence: TGTGCCAGTAGTTCCCTTCTAGCGGGATCCTACGAGCAGTACTTC. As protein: CASSSLLAGSYEQYF.

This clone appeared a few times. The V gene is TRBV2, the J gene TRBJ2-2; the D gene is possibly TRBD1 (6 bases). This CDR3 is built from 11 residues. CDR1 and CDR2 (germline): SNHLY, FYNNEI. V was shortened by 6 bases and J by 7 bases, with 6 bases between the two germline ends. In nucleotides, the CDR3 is TGTGCCAGCAGACAGGGCGGGGAGCTGTTTTTT. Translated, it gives CASRQGGELFF.

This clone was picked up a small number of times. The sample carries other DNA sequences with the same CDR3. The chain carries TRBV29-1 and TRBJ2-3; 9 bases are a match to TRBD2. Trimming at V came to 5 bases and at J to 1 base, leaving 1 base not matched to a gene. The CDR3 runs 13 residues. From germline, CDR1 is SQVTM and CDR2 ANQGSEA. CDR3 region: CSVIAGGTDTQYF. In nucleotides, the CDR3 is TGCAGCGTTATAGCGGGGGGCACAGATACGCAGTATTTT.

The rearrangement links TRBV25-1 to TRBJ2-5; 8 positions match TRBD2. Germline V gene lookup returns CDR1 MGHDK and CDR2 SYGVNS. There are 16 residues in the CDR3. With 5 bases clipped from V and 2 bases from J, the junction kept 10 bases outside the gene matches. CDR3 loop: CASSSWTGGNQETQYF. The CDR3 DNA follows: TGTGCCAGCAGTTCCTGGACGGGAGGGAATCAAGAGACCCAGTACTTC. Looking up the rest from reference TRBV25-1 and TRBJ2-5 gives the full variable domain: EADIYQTPRYLVIGTGKKITLECSQTMGHDKMYWYQQDPGMELHLIHYSYGVNSTEKGDLSSESTVSRIRTEHFPLTLESARPSHTSQYLCASSSWTGGNQETQYFGPGTRLLVL.

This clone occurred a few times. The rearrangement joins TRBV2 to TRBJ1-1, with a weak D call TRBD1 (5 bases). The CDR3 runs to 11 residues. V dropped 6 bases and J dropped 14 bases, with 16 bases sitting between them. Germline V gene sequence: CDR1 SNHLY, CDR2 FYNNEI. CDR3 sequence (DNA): TGTGCCAGCAGCGAAAAGCCGCGGGGCTTCTTT. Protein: CASSEKPRGFF.

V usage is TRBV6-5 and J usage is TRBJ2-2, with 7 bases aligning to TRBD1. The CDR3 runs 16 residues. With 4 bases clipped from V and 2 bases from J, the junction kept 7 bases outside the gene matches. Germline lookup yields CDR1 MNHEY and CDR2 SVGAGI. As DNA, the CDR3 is TGTGCCAGCAGTTTTGCCCGGGACAGTAACACCGGGGAGCTGTTTTTT. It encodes CASSFARDSNTGELFF.